This TCR beta chain was obtained from a study of T cell repertoires in cytomegalovirus infection. Study results and limitations: Dominating the ex vivo response were TCR beta clonotypes that were CMV-specific and HLA-C-restricted.

MiXCR, applied by TCRdb to the reads, yields one record per CDR3 protein. The sample lists under 350,000 distinct CDR3 sequences, approximately 22% occurring once. This clonotype has a handful of counts. Its cognate antigen is unknown. The source material was cultured PBMCs, sampled from culture after CMV antigen stimulation. The receptor's source is a human donor in good health (CMV status not recorded). Some clones in this sample may be carry-over from other donors' samples.

In DNA, the CDR3 is TGTGCCAGCAGCCAAGGATCGAGGACTCAAGAGACCCAGTACTTC. This codes for CASSQGSRTQETQYF. The V and J genes are TRBV11-3 and TRBJ2-5; maybe TRBD2 (5 bases). This CDR3 has 15 amino acids. The ends were cut back, 5 bases at V and 2 bases at J, with 15 bases in the middle. CDR1 and CDR2 (germline): SGHNT, YENEEA.